This is a list of T cell receptor beta chains from one sample in a study of blood T cell repertoires in COVID-19. Sequenced by immunoSEQ multiplex PCR; TCRdb stores in-frame clones only, minus some. Here the sample spans 150,000 to 200,000 clones, around 85% being singletons. The sequenced sample was peripheral blood. These receptors were obtained from a man aged 45-65 years who had recovered from COVID-19. Both conserved end residues are part of each CDR3. Each record gives: CDR3 length, D gene, V gene, clone size, J gene, CDR3 protein, CDR3 DNA. D genes are given only for firm matches. Some rows mark clone size as missing; the rest say once, few, many or name a class of expanded clone.

15	TRBD1	TRBV6-4	NA	TRBJ1-6	CASSQGAFNNSPLHF	TGTGCCAGCAGTCAGGGGGCCTTCAATAATTCACCCCTCCACTTT
11	NA	TRBV6-2/TRBV6-3	NA	TRBJ2-7	CASSLTNYLYF	TGTGCCAGCAGTCTGACTAACTATCTGTACTTC
19	TRBD1	TRBV27	NA	TRBJ1-3	CASSLKFGFIGTGQNTIYF	TGTGCCAGCAGTTTAAAGTTCGGATTTATCGGGACAGGGCAAAACACCATATATTTT
14	NA	TRBV9	NA	TRBJ2-7	CASSLLPFSYEQYF	TGTGCCAGCAGCCTCCTTCCGTTTTCCTACGAGCAGTACTTC
15	NA	TRBV29-1	NA	TRBJ2-7	CSVEDRNSGAYEQYF	TGCAGCGTTGAAGATCGGAACAGTGGGGCGTACGAGCAGTACTTC
15	NA	TRBV5-8	few	TRBJ1-5	CASSPYRKGNQPQHF	TGTGCCAGCAGCCCATATCGGAAGGGGAATCAGCCCCAGCATTTT
13	TRBD1	TRBV2	NA	TRBJ1-1	CASTLQGVGEAFF	TGTGCCAGCACCCTACAGGGGGTCGGTGAAGCTTTCTTT
12	NA	TRBV12-3/TRBV12-4	NA	TRBJ1-1	CASSHRETEAFF	TGTGCCAGCAGCCACAGGGAAACTGAAGCTTTCTTT
15	TRBD2	TRBV7-8	NA	TRBJ2-2	CASSQSGSYTGELFF	TGTGCCAGCAGCCAGAGCGGGAGCTACACCGGGGAGCTGTTTTTT
14	TRBD1	TRBV24-1	few	TRBJ1-2	CATSPQGANYGYTF	TGTGCCACCAGCCCTCAGGGGGCTAACTATGGCTACACCTTC
21	TRBD2	TRBV5-1	NA	TRBJ2-1	CASSGPGAEGSGKPSYNEQFF	TGCGCCAGCAGCGGCCCGGGGGCCGAGGGTAGCGGGAAGCCCTCCTACAATGAGCAGTTCTTC
15	NA	TRBV9	NA	TRBJ2-2	CASSPWQAHTGELFF	TGTGCCAGCAGCCCCTGGCAGGCCCACACCGGGGAGCTGTTTTTT
18	TRBD1	TRBV4-3	NA	TRBJ1-5	CASSQNRQGLGGNQPQHF	TGCGCCAGCAGCCAAAACCGACAGGGCCTTGGCGGCAATCAGCCCCAGCATTTT
17	TRBD1	TRBV5-8	NA	TRBJ2-7	CASSRDRRQRSSYEQYF	TGTGCCAGCAGCCGGGACAGGCGCCAACGGAGCTCCTACGAGCAGTACTTC
13	TRBD1	TRBV6-5	NA	TRBJ2-7	CASRDRGSYEQYF	TGTGCCAGCAGGGACAGGGGTTCCTACGAGCAGTACTTC
14	NA	TRBV2	NA	TRBJ2-7	CASNRQQSSYEQYF	TGTGCCAGCAATAGACAGCAAAGCTCCTACGAGCAGTACTTC
14	TRBD2	TRBV6-1	NA	TRBJ2-7	CASSDEREVYEQYF	TGTGCCAGCAGTGATGAGCGGGAGGTCTACGAGCAGTACTTC
17	NA	TRBV9	NA	TRBJ2-4	CASSVGTGFLTKNIQYF	TGTGCCAGCAGCGTAGGTACAGGGTTCTTAACCAAAAACATTCAGTACTTC
18	NA	TRBV3-1/TRBV3-2	NA	TRBJ2-1	CASSQGRGKPVTYNEQFF	TGTGCCAGCAGCCAAGGGAGAGGGAAGCCTGTTACCTACAATGAGCAGTTCTTC
15	NA	TRBV11-2	once	TRBJ2-7	CASSLVWSRGYEQYF	TGTGCCAGCAGCTTGGTCTGGTCGCGGGGTTACGAGCAGTACTTC
15	NA	TRBV3-1/TRBV3-2	NA	TRBJ2-7	CASSPSLGQGWEQYF	TGTGCCAGCAGCCCCTCACTGGGCCAGGGCTGGGAGCAGTACTTC
14	NA	TRBV18	few	TRBJ1-2	CASSPGGPNYGYTF	TGTGCCAGCTCACCCGGGGGACCAAACTATGGCTACACCTTC
15	TRBD2	TRBV14	NA	TRBJ2-1	CASSRTSGRANEQFF	TGTGCCAGCAGCCGGACTAGCGGGAGGGCCAATGAGCAGTTCTTC
15	NA	TRBV19	NA	TRBJ1-4	CASSLAGGNNEKLFF	TGTGCCAGCTCCCTCGCGGGGGGTAATAATGAAAAACTGTTTTTT
14	NA	TRBV29-1	NA	TRBJ2-5	CSVDTRGFEETQYF	TGCAGCGTTGATACCAGGGGCTTCGAAGAGACCCAGTACTTC
13	TRBD1	TRBV7-9	many	TRBJ1-2	CASTRTGGGGYTF	TGTGCCAGCACCAGGACAGGGGGGGGTGGCTACACCTTC
14	NA	TRBV2	NA	TRBJ2-1	CASSVSSAMDEQFF	TGTGCCAGCAGTGTTAGTAGCGCCATGGATGAGCAGTTCTTC
13	TRBD2	TRBV27	NA	TRBJ2-7	CASRTWGGYEQYF	TGTGCCAGCAGAACATGGGGAGGGTACGAGCAGTACTTC
12	NA	TRBV5-6	many	TRBJ1-2	CASSFGGLGYTF	TGTGCCAGCAGCTTCGGAGGGTTAGGCTACACCTTC
12	NA	TRBV28	NA	TRBJ1-4	CASSVQGEKLFF	TGTGCCAGCAGTGTCCAGGGAGAAAAACTGTTTTTT
13	TRBD1	TRBV19	once	TRBJ1-2	CASQGDRLYGYTF	TGTGCCAGCCAGGGGGACAGACTCTATGGCTACACCTTC
17	TRBD1	TRBV7-6	once	TRBJ2-5	CASRVRPGTAIQETQYF	TGTGCCAGCAGGGTTCGGCCCGGGACAGCTATCCAAGAGACCCAGTACTTC
14	NA	TRBV15	few	TRBJ1-1	CATSLVGGDTEAFF	TGTGCCACCAGCCTGGTGGGAGGAGATACTGAAGCTTTCTTT
13	NA	TRBV7-2	NA	TRBJ2-1	CASSLVAYNEQFF	TGTGCCAGCAGCTTAGTAGCTTACAATGAGCAGTTCTTC
11	TRBD2	TRBV20-1	NA	TRBJ2-1	CSASGTSGMFF	TGCAGTGCTTCCGGGACTAGCGGGATGTTCTTC
14	NA	TRBV14	once	TRBJ1-2	CASSQAGTNYGYTF	TGTGCCAGCAGCCAAGCAGGAACTAACTATGGCTACACCTTC
12	NA	TRBV7-2	NA	TRBJ1-3	CASSSAGNTIYF	TGTGCCAGCAGCTCCGCGGGAAACACCATATATTTT